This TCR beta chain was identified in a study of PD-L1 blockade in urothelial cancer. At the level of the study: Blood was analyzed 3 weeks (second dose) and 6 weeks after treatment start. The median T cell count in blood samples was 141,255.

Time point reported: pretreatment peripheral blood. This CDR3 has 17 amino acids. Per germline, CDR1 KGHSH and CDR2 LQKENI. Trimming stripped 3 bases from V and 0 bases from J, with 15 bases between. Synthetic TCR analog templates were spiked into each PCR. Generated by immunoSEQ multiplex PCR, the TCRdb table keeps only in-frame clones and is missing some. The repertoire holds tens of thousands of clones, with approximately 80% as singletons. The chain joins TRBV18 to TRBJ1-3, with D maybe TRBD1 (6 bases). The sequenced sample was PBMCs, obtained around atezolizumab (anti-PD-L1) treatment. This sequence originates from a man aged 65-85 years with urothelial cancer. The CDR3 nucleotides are TGTGCCAGCTCACCCAGGACAGTGTCGAGCTCTGGAAACACCATATATTTT. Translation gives CASSPRTVSSSGNTIYF.